Detailed here is one T cell receptor beta chain. The data stem from a study of blood T cell repertoires in COVID-19. Background on the study: Sample material is recorded as cDNA or gDNA derived from T cells, B-cell-depleted T cells, or PBMCs.

Grouping used clinical history reported by participants in a survey and questionnaire. Repertoires were generated with immunoSEQ multiplex PCR, while TCRdb's copy carries only in-frame clones and drops some. The sample lists approximately 160,000 clones, less than 85% occurring once. The CDR3 consists of 12 residues. Deletions cut 6 bases from V and 8 bases from J, with 13 bases between. Germline CDR1 MGHDK, CDR2 SYGVNS. The sequence was collected from a woman aged 45-65 years who had recovered from COVID-19. The sequenced material came from PBMCs or T cells enriched from blood (not recorded which). V usage is TRBV25-1 and J usage is TRBJ1-2, with D unclear. The CDR3 region is CASRDGVRGYTF. In DNA, the CDR3 is TGTGCCAGCAGGGACGGGGTACGCGGCTACACCTTC.